These 26 T cell receptor beta chains were sequenced from one sample in a study of blood T cells in healthy people across ages. Combining a sample-barcoded 5' primer with a J-beta primer mix, a second PCR ran for about 6 to 11 cycles. MiXCR, run by TCRdb on the 5' RACE reads, gives a single entry per CDR3 protein. The profile covers around 1,000,000 distinct CDR3 sequences, with around 25% appearing a single time and approximately 0.7% taken by the ten largest. The data also belong to a second study, concerning T cells of mothers and their children.

The material sequenced was blood. These receptors came from a girl under 10 years old in good health.

This clonotype was seen only a few times. CDR3 coding DNA: TGTGCCATCAGTGATGGACTAGCGGGGGACCACTACAATGAGCAGTTCTTC. This encodes CAISDGLAGDHYNEQFF. The chain is built from TRBV10-3 and TRBJ2-7; 13 bases map to TRBD2. Near its end, the DNA agrees better with TRBJ2-1, so the J call may be wrong. Germline V CDR1 and CDR2: ENHRY, SYGVKD. The CDR3 totals 17 residues.

The chain carries TRBV9 and TRBJ1-4, with D perhaps matching TRBD1 (6 bases). Germline CDR1 and CDR2: SGDLS and YYNGEE. V was cut by 4 bases and J by 7 bases, with 17 bases left in between. The CDR3 runs to 15 residues. The CDR3 DNA follows: TGTGCCAGCAGCCCCGCGGGGGGGGCGGGTGAAAAACTGTTTTTT. Translation gives CASSPAGGAGEKLFF. Variable domain in full (rest from reference TRBV9 and TRBJ1-4): DSGVTQTPKHLITATGQRVTLRCSPRSGDLSVYWYQQSLDQGLQFLIQYYNGEERAKGNILERFSAQQFPDLHSELNLSSLELGDSALYFCASSPAGGAGEKLFFGSGTQLSVL.

This clonotype was seen repeatedly, ten times or more. The chain uses TRBV5-4 and TRBJ2-1; TRBD1 agrees at 11 bases. The germline CDR1 and CDR2 sequences are SGHNT and YYREEE (reference sequence). J was trimmed by 7 bases and V by 5 bases; bases with no gene match: 8. This CDR3 has 15 amino acids. As DNA, the CDR3 is TGTGCCAGCAGTTGGGACAGGGGGGCATCGAATGAGCAGTTCTTC. As protein: CASSWDRGASNEQFF. Looking up the rest from reference TRBV5-4 and TRBJ2-1 gives the full variable domain: ETGVTQSPTHLIKTRGQQVTLRCSSQSGHNTVSWYQQALGQGPQFIFQYYREEENGRGNFPPRFSGLQFPNYSSELNVNALELDDSALYLCASSWDRGASNEQFFGPGTRLTVL.

This clonotype was observed a few times. The V and J genes are TRBV4-2 and TRBJ1-5; D unresolved. Germline V gene sequence: CDR1 LGHNA, CDR2 YNFKEQ. Trimming removed 0 bases at V and 6 bases at J, with 12 bases between. The CDR3 consists of 15 residues. CDR3 protein: CASSQDRGSGQPQHF. As DNA, the CDR3 is TGTGCCAGCAGCCAAGATCGGGGTTCGGGTCAGCCCCAGCATTTT.

V is TRBV29-1 and J is TRBJ2-5; D gene uncertain. Judging by the DNA end, TRBJ2-7 fits better; the J call may be wrong. The CDR3 length is 12 residues. The germline V gene encodes CDR1 SQVTM and CDR2 ANQGSEA. CDR3 in DNA: TGCAGCGCCCGACTGAGTACTTACGAGCAGTACTTC. Amino acid sequence: CSARLSTYEQYF.

The CDR3 here is CASTGTGDRDEQFF. CDR3 sequence (DNA): TGTGCCAGCACGGGGACAGGGGATAGGGATGAGCAGTTCTTC. The J gene is TRBJ2-5, the V gene TRBV2; TRBD1 agrees at 10 bases. Judging by the DNA end, TRBJ2-1 fits better; the J call may be wrong. The CDR3 is made up of 14 amino acids. Germline V gene data show CDR1 as SNHLY and CDR2 as FYNNEI.

This chain connects TRBV28 to TRBJ2-2; D perhaps matches TRBD2 (6 bases). The ends were cut back, 6 bases at V and 7 bases at J, with 21 bases in the middle. This CDR3 spans 16 amino acids. The germline V gene has CDR1 MDHEN and CDR2 SYDVKM. CDR3 sequence: CASSPLGSGGDGELFF. Here the CDR3 DNA reads TGTGCCAGCAGCCCCCTTGGTAGCGGAGGTGACGGGGAGCTGTTTTTT.

The V call is TRBV7-2, the J call TRBJ2-4; tentative D call: TRBD1 (5 bases). Germline CDR1 and CDR2: SGHTA and FQGNSA. Trimming took off 3 bases at V and 0 bases at J, with 12 bases between the two ends. This CDR3 spans 16 amino acids. The chain's CDR3 is CASSLTQVLAKNIQYF. The CDR3 coding sequence is TGTGCCAGCAGCTTGACACAGGTCCTAGCCAAAAACATTCAGTACTTC.

Regarding this clonotype: Relative to the germline gene, one junction end is altered; a read error may explain this. This sequence joins TRBV20-1 and TRBJ2-1; either TRBD1 or TRBD2 may fit D (6 bases each). Germline V gives CDR1 DFQATT, CDR2 SNEGSKA (reference sequence). The CDR3 runs to 17 residues. CDR3 sequence: CGAQSMGAEGVYNEQFF. The CDR3 coding sequence is TGCGGTGCCCAATCCATGGGGGCGGAGGGCGTCTACAATGAGCAGTTCTTC.

The J gene is TRBJ2-5, the V gene TRBV28; D ambiguous. CDR3 length equals 15 residues. Trimming removed 2 bases at V and 2 bases at J, with 12 bases between. CDR1 is MDHEN, CDR2 SYDVKM, per germline. The CDR3, as DNA: TGTGCCAGCAGTTTAGGGTCAGCAGCACAAGAGACCCAGTACTTC. Its protein product is CASSLGSAAQETQYF.

This clonotype was counted between two and nine times. The rearrangement joins TRBV21-1 to TRBJ2-5. TRBV21-1 is given as a pseudogene. CDR3 size: 12 residues. The CDR3 spells CASGKGGETQYF. In DNA, the CDR3 is TGTGCCAGCGGCAAAGGGGGAGAGACCCAGTACTTC.

The V call is TRBV11-2, the J call TRBJ2-3; 9 nucleotides line up with TRBD2. In germline, CDR1 is SGHAT, CDR2 FQNNGV. The V segment lost 0 bases and the J segment 4 bases; nucleotides outside the gene matches: 11. The length of the CDR3 is 18 residues. The CDR3 loop is CASSLDGRGRGGADTQYF. The CDR3 DNA reads as TGTGCCAGCAGCTTAGATGGACGTGGGCGGGGGGGCGCAGATACGCAGTATTTT. Filled out from reference TRBV11-2 and TRBJ2-3, the complete variable domain reads EAGVAQSPRYKIIEKRQSVAFWCNPISGHATLYWYQQILGQGPKLLIQFQNNGVVDDSQLPKDRFSAERLKGVDSTLKIQPAKLEDSAVYLCASSLDGRGRGGADTQYFGPGTRLTVL.

The table lists this clonotype with a few counts. The rearrangement uses TRBV25-1 and TRBJ2-3; D unresolved. Germline-derived CDR1 and CDR2 are MGHDK and SYGVNS. The length of the CDR3 is 14 residues. V lost 3 bases to trimming and J lost 5 bases, with 12 bases between them. The chain's CDR3 is CASSEGSALDTQYF. In nucleotides, the CDR3 is TGTGCCAGCAGTGAGGGTTCTGCACTAGATACGCAGTATTTT.

This clonotype showed up just a few times. The junction shows a germline mismatch at one end, possibly a read error. The chain is built from TRBV6-2 or TRBV6-3 and TRBJ2-5, with D maybe TRBD1 (9 bases). This CDR3 has 17 amino acids. Germline V gene lookup returns CDR1 MNHEY and CDR2 SVGEGT. The CDR3 spells CASSYYREGDRVNRGFF. The CDR3 bases are TGTGCCAGCAGCTACTACCGGGAGGGGGACAGGGTCAATAGGGGGTTCTTC.

The chain joins TRBV28 to TRBJ1-2, with D maybe TRBD1 (6 bases). There are 16 residues in the CDR3. Germline loops: CDR1 MDHEN, CDR2 SYDVKM. The V end was cut by 2 bases, the J end by 2 bases, with 15 bases between. CDR3 DNA sequence: TGTGCCAGCAGTTTAGGCAGGGGAGTAAGCAACTATGGCTACACCTTC. Its protein product is CASSLGRGVSNYGYTF.

The CDR3 here is CASSQGFWELFF. DNA for the CDR3: TGTGCCAGCAGCCAGGGGTTCTGGGAGCTGTTTTTT. The genes are TRBV5-6 and TRBJ2-2; tentative D call: TRBD1 (6 bases). Trimming removed 4 bases from V and 9 bases from J, with 10 bases in between. This CDR3 has 12 amino acids. Germline CDR1 reads SGHDT; CDR2 reads YYEEEE.

There are a few counts of this clonotype. The CDR3 protein is CASSQSVADNYGYTF. The CDR3 DNA is TGCGCCAGCAGCCAATCAGTGGCTGATAACTATGGCTACACCTTC. The chain has TRBV4-3 and TRBJ1-2; D unclear. Trimming shortened V by 2 bases and J by 1 base, and 11 bases separated the two germline ends. CDR1 LGHNA and CDR2 YSLEER come from the germline V gene. CDR3 size: 15 residues.

This clonotype was found a few times. The chain carries TRBV12-5 and TRBJ2-7; D gene unclear. The CDR3 consists of 13 residues. V was pared by 1 base and J by 0 bases, with 4 bases between. Germline V gene sequence: CDR1 LGHNT, CDR2 FRNRAP. The CDR3 region has the DNA TGTGCTAGTGGTTTGGACATCTCCTACGAGCAGTACTTC. Protein product: CASGLDISYEQYF. Filled out from reference TRBV12-5 and TRBJ2-7, the complete variable domain reads DARVTQTPRHKVTEMGQEVTMRCQPILGHNTVFWYRQTMMQGLELLAYFRNRAPLDDSGMPKDRFSAEMPDATLATLKIQPSEPRDSAVYFCASGLDISYEQYFGPGTRLTVT.

This clonotype was counted only a few times. The rearrangement joins TRBV20-1 to TRBJ2-5; D may match TRBD1 or TRBD2 (5 bases each). Trimming shortened V by 5 bases and J by 11 bases, and 27 bases separated the two germline ends. From germline, CDR1 is DFQATT and CDR2 SNEGSKA (reference sequence). The CDR3 contains 15 residues. Written as DNA, the CDR3 is TGCAGTGCTCCTTCGGCCGGAGAGGTGATGGGGGAGCAGTACTTC. Its translation: CSAPSAGEVMGEQYF.

The table lists this clonotype with a few counts. V and J are TRBV6-6 and TRBJ1-1; D gene uncertain. The CDR3 is 14 residues long. V lost 5 bases, J lost 0 bases, and 10 bases lay in between. Per germline, CDR1 MNHNY and CDR2 SVGAGI (reference sequence). CDR3 coding DNA: TGTGCCAGCAGTGATAACTACATGAACACTGAAGCTTTCTTT. Translation gives CASSDNYMNTEAFF.

This clonotype was seen more than once but under ten times. DNA of the CDR3: TGTGCCAGCAGTATAACAGGGGAGGCCTTCTACGAGCAGTACTTC. Translated: CASSITGEAFYEQYF. This chain connects TRBV6-2 or TRBV6-3 to TRBJ2-7; D might be TRBD1 (7 bases). The length of the CDR3 is 15 residues. Germline V gene sequence: CDR1 MNHEY, CDR2 SVGEGT. V shed 5 bases and J shed 3 bases, with 17 bases lying between them.

The chain uses TRBV6-2 or TRBV6-3 and TRBJ2-1; TRBD2 agrees at 12 bases. Germline V gene data show CDR1 as MNHEY and CDR2 as SVGEGT. Trimming removed 2 bases from V and 11 bases from J; junction bases left unmatched: 7. The CDR3 is 15 residues long. For the CDR3, the DNA is TGTGCCAGCAGTTACGGGTCTAGCGGGGGGGAACAGCAGTTCTTC. Translated, it gives CASSYGSSGGEQQFF.

This clonotype occurred once. This chain uses TRBV11-1 with TRBJ2-1, with TRBD2 matching over 7 bases. The CDR3 covers 18 residues. Germline assignment: CDR1 SGHAT and CDR2 FQDESV (reference sequence). The V segment lost 5 bases and the J segment 9 bases; nucleotides outside the gene matches: 22. The CDR3 nucleotides are TGTGCCAGCAGCCCCCGCGTTGGGAGGGAGCCTACAAGGGGTGAGCAGTTCTTC. It encodes CASSPRVGREPTRGEQFF.

This clonotype has a handful of counts. The V gene is TRBV20-1, the J gene TRBJ2-1, with 7 bases identical to TRBD1. The tail of the sequence fits TRBJ2-5 better, so the J call may be wrong. The CDR3 has 15 residues. The germline gives CDR1 DFQATT, CDR2 SNEGSKA (reference sequence). This chain's CDR3 is CSARPTGTVKETQYF. The CDR3 nucleotides are TGCAGTGCTAGGCCAACCGGGACAGTTAAAGAGACCCAGTACTTC.

The chain uses TRBV6-6 and TRBJ2-5, with a tentative D call TRBD2 (6 bases). Germline CDR1 and CDR2: MNHNY and SVGAGI (reference sequence). V lost 6 bases and J lost 0, with 17 bases in between. The CDR3 covers 16 residues. CDR3 sequence (DNA): TGTGCCAGCAGCATTGCGGGACCACTGTACCAAGAGACCCAGTACTTC. The encoded protein is CASSIAGPLYQETQYF.

The sample holds a few counts of this clonotype. The chain carries TRBV13 and TRBJ2-5; unclear D gene. The CDR3 spans 11 residues. Between the trimmed V and J ends, which lost 6 bases and 5 bases, there was a span of 7 bases. Germline CDR1 PRHDT, CDR2 FYEKMQ (reference sequence). Written as DNA, the CDR3 is TGTGCCAGCAGGATTTGGGAGACCCAGTACTTC. Translated, it gives CASRIWETQYF.